The clone carrying this TCR beta chain was recorded a few times. CDR3 size: 13 residues. Between the trimmed V and J ends, which lost 0 bases and 7 bases, there was a span of 7 bases. Germline CDR1 reads MNHEY; CDR2 reads SMNVEV (reference sequence). TCRdb keeps only in-frame clones here, not all; method: immunoSEQ multiplex PCR. The data contain 79,000 or so clones, 96% of them singletons. This entry comes from a study of technical replicates of blood from a handful of donors. The sequence was collected from a human donor in good health. The sample comprised T cells isolated from PBMCs. The rearrangement links TRBV27 to TRBJ2-1; D not certain. CDR3 nucleotide sequence: TGTGCCAGCAGTTTATCCCCTATTAATGAGCAGTTCTTC. It encodes CASSLSPINEQFF.